This T cell receptor beta chain was sequenced for a study of CD8 T cells in ankylosing spondylitis. General study findings and limits: Disease-linked clones had a CD8+ phenotype and relatively low frequency in peripheral blood. Reactive arthritis synovial fluid and blood were previously reported to contain some motif variants. Characteristic of ankylosing spondylitis blood, it appeared, was a TCR beta motif comprising fewer than 10 highly homologous variants.

5'-RACE, quantitative and with molecular barcodes, yielded the TCR beta libraries. Via MiXCR, TCRdb re-called the 5' RACE reads, giving one row per CDR3 protein. The table shows 150,000 or so distinct CDR3 sequences, with about 17% occurring only once. The CDR3 runs 14 residues. The V and J ends lost 1 base and 1 base respectively, with 7 bases between them. Per germline, CDR1 DFQATT and CDR2 SNEGSKA (reference sequence). This clonotype was observed at least ten times. Antigen specificity is unknown. Sequencing was done on a sample of blood, either unsorted or a sorted T cell fraction (not recorded which). This clonotype originated in a male donor with ankylosing spondylitis or in good health (not recorded which). The rearrangement links TRBV20-1 to TRBJ2-2; D is undetermined. As DNA, the CDR3 is TGCAGTGCTAGAGTCCCGGGGAACACCGGGGAGCTGTTTTTT. Amino acids: CSARVPGNTGELFF.